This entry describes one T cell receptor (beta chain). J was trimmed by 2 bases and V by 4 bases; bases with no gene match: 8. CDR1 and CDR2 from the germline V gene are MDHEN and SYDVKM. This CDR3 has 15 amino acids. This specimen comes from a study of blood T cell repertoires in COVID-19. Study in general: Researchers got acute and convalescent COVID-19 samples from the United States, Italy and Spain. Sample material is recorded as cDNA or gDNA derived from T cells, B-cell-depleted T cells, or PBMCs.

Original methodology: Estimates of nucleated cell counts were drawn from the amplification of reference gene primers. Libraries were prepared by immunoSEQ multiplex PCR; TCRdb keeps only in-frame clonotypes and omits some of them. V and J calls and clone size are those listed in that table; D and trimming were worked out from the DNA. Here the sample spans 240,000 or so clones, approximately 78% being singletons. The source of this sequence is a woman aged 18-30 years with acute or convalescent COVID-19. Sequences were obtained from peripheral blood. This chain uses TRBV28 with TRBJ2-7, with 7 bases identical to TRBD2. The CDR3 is CASSSGGLLTYEQYF. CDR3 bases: TGTGCCAGCAGTTCCGGGGGGTTGTTAACCTACGAGCAGTACTTC. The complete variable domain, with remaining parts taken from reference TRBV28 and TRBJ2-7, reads DVKVTQSSRYLVKRTGEKVFLECVQDMDHENMFWYRQDPGLGLRLIYFSYDVKMKEKGDIPEGYSVSREKKERFSLILESASTNQTSMYLCASSSGGLLTYEQYFGPGTRLTVT.